This T cell receptor (beta chain) was captured by sequencing in a study of response to subunit inactivated influenza vaccine. Study-wide results and caveats: T cells newly recruited by each seasonal influenza vaccination are few, the authors suggested.

TCRdb redid the calling of the RT-PCR reads with MiXCR, one entry per CDR3 protein. The sample consists of hundreds of thousands of distinct CDR3 sequences, roughly an eighth of them appearing once. This clonotype was detected ten times or more. Its antigen is as yet unknown. The sequence was collected from a man in his fifties who received an inactivated influenza vaccine. The sequencing here drew on non-naive T cells sorted from PBMCs, taken around 14 days before vaccination.

This CDR3 is CAISLTRGETQYF. The DNA for the CDR3 is TGTGCCATCAGCCTGACTAGAGGCGAGACCCAGTACTTC. This chain connects TRBV10-3 to TRBJ2-5; possibly TRBD2 for D (6 bases). This CDR3 has 13 amino acids. Germline CDR1 is ENHRY and CDR2 is SYGVKD. V was trimmed by 6 bases and J by 5 bases, leaving 13 bases between them.